The clone carrying this T cell receptor (beta chain) appeared many times. Its specificity is not known. V lost 6 bases and J lost 0; bases outside the gene matches: 4. The CDR3 spans 15 residues. These data come from a study of regulatory T cells in long-lasting Graves disease. Whole-study context: Freshly diagnosed Graves' patients had used antithyroid drugs for under 3 months. Overall study findings and caveats: Favoring TRBV28, TRBJ1-2 and TRBJ2-5 was a feature seen in persistent disease.

Relying on iRepertoire HTBI primers and Arm-PCR of CDR3 regions, the team built TCR beta libraries. In the study's own analysis: Segment identification across samples yielded 55 to 65 TRBV and approximately 15 TRBJ segments. TCRdb recomputed calls from the multiplex PCR reads with MiXCR, one row per CDR3 protein. These V and J calls rely on TCRdb rather than the paper's analysis. Among 250,000 to 400,000 distinct CDR3 sequences, under 20% were seen once, and the ten largest hold about 39%. The time point denotes: newly diagnosed GD, antithyroid drugs for less than 3 months. RNA from PBMCs was the source of the TCR library. The EDTA tubes were filled with approximately 10 milliliters of drawn peripheral blood.

The rearrangement joins TRBV12-3 or TRBV12-4 to TRBJ2-3; TRBD1 agrees at 9 bases. The sequencing here drew on peripheral blood mononuclear cells (PBMCs), taken at new diagnosis, from a patient treated with antithyroid drugs. The receptor was derived from a female donor with Graves disease. The CDR3 nucleotides are TGTGCCAGCAGCTCGGACAGGGGCAGCACAGATACGCAGTATTTT. Amino acids: CASSSDRGSTDTQYF.